These 20 T cell receptor beta chains came from one sample sequenced in a study of blood T cell repertoires in COVID-19. Data came from immunoSEQ multiplex PCR; TCRdb stores just in-frame clones and leaves some out. The sample carries roughly 250,000 clones, roughly 79% recorded once. The source material was peripheral blood. These receptors were obtained from a woman aged 55 to 70 with active or convalescent COVID-19.

This clone showed up just once. V usage is TRBV28 and J usage is TRBJ1-2; 9 bases align to TRBD1. The CDR3 length is 17 residues. The ends lost 5 bases at V and 4 bases at J; junction bases unmatched: 14. CDR1 and CDR2 (germline): MDHEN, SYDVKM. CDR3 sequence reads: CASSPTGGVVSAYGYTF. In DNA, the CDR3 is TGTGCCAGCAGTCCGACAGGGGGTGTCGTATCTGCCTATGGCTACACCTTC.

This chain links TRBV27 with TRBJ2-2, with 7 bases matching TRBD2. This CDR3 has 16 residues. V was pared by 6 bases and J by 1 base, with 8 bases of the junction left unmatched. Germline CDR1 and CDR2: MNHEY and SMNVEV (reference sequence). The CDR3 here is CASSSPLALNTGELFF. The CDR3, as DNA: TGTGCCAGCAGCTCGCCACTAGCGCTGAACACCGGGGAGCTGTTTTTT.

This chain joins TRBV3-1 (or the pseudogene TRBV3-2) and TRBJ1-1; D may be TRBD1 (6 bases). V dropped 2 bases and J dropped 8 bases, with 12 bases sitting between them. This CDR3 region has 13 residues. The germline V gene encodes CDR1 LGHDT and CDR2 YNNKEL (reference sequence). The CDR3 loop is CASSQNRAMEAFF. The CDR3 DNA reads as TGTGCCAGCAGCCAAAACAGGGCGATGGAAGCTTTCTTT.

V and J are TRBV3-1 (or the pseudogene TRBV3-2) and TRBJ1-2, with D maybe TRBD1 (5 bases). This CDR3 contains 14 residues. Germline V gives CDR1 LGHDT, CDR2 YNNKEL (reference sequence). V lost 1 base to trimming and J lost 2 bases, with 8 bases between them. Here the CDR3 reads CASSQADSNYGYTF. The CDR3 DNA reads TGTGCCAGCAGCCAAGCCGACAGCAACTATGGCTACACCTTC.

This rearrangement joins TRBV5-4 to TRBJ1-1; D is uncertain. CDR3 size: 17 residues. Germline V lookup: CDR1 SGHNT, CDR2 YYREEE (reference sequence). Trimming took off 4 bases at V and 3 bases at J, with 22 bases between the two ends. CDR3 nucleotides: TGTGCCAGCAGCCCGCCCCCCGGCAGGCGACATGACACTGAAGCTTTCTTT. Translating gives CASSPPPGRRHDTEAFF. The variable domain in full, with the rest retrieved from reference TRBV5-4 and TRBJ1-1, is ETGVTQSPTHLIKTRGQQVTLRCSSQSGHNTVSWYQQALGQGPQFIFQYYREEENGRGNFPPRFSGLQFPNYSSELNVNALELDDSALYLCASSPPPGRRHDTEAFFGQGTRLTVV.

The chain combines TRBV7-9 with TRBJ2-1, with 7 bases lining up with TRBD1. The CDR3 runs 15 residues. Per germline, CDR1 SEHNR and CDR2 FQNEAQ (reference sequence). J lost 7 bases, V lost 5 bases, and 11 bases had no gene match. DNA for the CDR3: TGTGCCAGCAGCGCCCGACAGGGATTCCCAAATGAGCAGTTCTTC. Translated: CASSARQGFPNEQFF.

This clone was observed once. The chain combines TRBV7-2 with TRBJ2-2, with D possibly matching TRBD1 (5 bases). Germline V gene sequence: CDR1 SGHTA, CDR2 FQGNSA. The V end lost 4 bases, the J end lost 1 base, and 10 bases lay between the germline ends. The CDR3 has 15 amino acids. The CDR3 region is CASSSPTENTGELFF. The DNA of the CDR3 is TGTGCCAGCAGCTCCCCGACAGAGAACACCGGGGAGCTGTTTTTT.

This chain connects TRBV28 to TRBJ2-7, with 10 bases matching TRBD1. V lost 3 bases, J lost 4 bases, and 6 bases stayed unmatched. Germline values: CDR1 MDHEN, CDR2 SYDVKM. This CDR3 contains 15 residues. CDR3 nucleotides: TGTGCCAGCAGTTTGGGGGGACAGGGGAGATACGAGCAGTACTTC. Residues: CASSLGGQGRYEQYF.

There are a few counts of this clone. V gene TRBV7-9 combines with J gene TRBJ1-2, with 9 positions matching TRBD1. V shed 2 bases, J shed 6 bases, and the junction held 4 bases outside the gene matches. This CDR3 has 14 residues. Looked up from germline, CDR1 is SEHNR and CDR2 is FQNEAQ (reference sequence). The CDR3 is CASSLLQGAHGYTF. As DNA, the CDR3 is TGTGCCAGCAGCTTACTACAGGGGGCCCATGGCTACACCTTC.

The J gene is TRBJ1-1, the V gene TRBV7-8; 7 nucleotides line up with TRBD1. Germline loops: CDR1 SGHVS, CDR2 FQNEAQ. CDR3 length equals 18 residues. The V segment lost 5 bases and the J segment 1 base; nucleotides outside the gene matches: 16. The CDR3 coding sequence is TGTGCCAGCAGCCGACAAACATCTTGGACAGGCGGGAACACTGAAGCTTTCTTT. Amino acids: CASSRQTSWTGGNTEAFF.

V gene TRBV3-1 (or the pseudogene TRBV3-2) combines with J gene TRBJ2-1; tentative D call: TRBD2 (6 bases). Germline-derived CDR1 and CDR2 are LGHDT and YNNKEL (reference sequence). The CDR3 runs to 13 residues. The V and J ends lost 5 bases and 10 bases respectively, with 15 bases between them. CDR3 sequence (DNA): TGTGCCAGCAGCGGAGACGCGGGGAGGGAGCAGTTCTTC. This encodes CASSGDAGREQFF.

The chain employs TRBV5-5 and TRBJ1-2; no firm D call. Deletions cut 2 bases from V and 1 base from J, with 9 bases between. There are 14 residues in the CDR3. Germline-derived CDR1 and CDR2 are SGHKS and YYEKEE (reference sequence). The CDR3 region is CASSFPRNNYGYTF. In DNA, the CDR3 is TGTGCCAGCAGCTTTCCTAGAAATAACTATGGCTACACCTTC.

The CDR3 DNA sequence: TGTGCCAGCAGCTTAGATCCCCCCCCCGGGGGTAGCACAGATACGCAGTATTTT. Protein product: CASSLDPPPGGSTDTQYF. This sequence joins TRBV11-2 and TRBJ2-3, with a weak D call TRBD2 (6 bases). Germline CDR1 is SGHAT and CDR2 is FQNNGV. Trimming shortened V by 0 bases and J by 0 bases, and 16 bases separated the two germline ends. This CDR3 is 18 amino acids long.

The rearrangement links TRBV10-3 to TRBJ2-3; the D is unclear. This CDR3 contains 12 residues. Germline V gives CDR1 ENHRY, CDR2 SYGVKD. V shed 4 bases and J shed 2 bases, with 4 bases lying between them. The CDR3 DNA reads as TGTGCCATCAGTGCCTCCACAGATACGCAGTATTTT. Its translation is CAISASTDTQYF.

The CDR3 bases are TGTGCCAGCAGGGCATTGACAGGGCCCCAAGAGACCCAGTACTTC. This gives the protein CASRALTGPQETQYF. The chain employs TRBV5-6 and TRBJ2-5; the match to TRBD1 covers 7 bases. The CDR3 runs to 15 residues. Germline loops: CDR1 SGHDT, CDR2 YYEEEE. The V gene end was trimmed by 5 bases and the J gene end by 1 base; junction bases not matched to a gene: 8.

This chain uses TRBV7-2 with TRBJ2-1; D possibly corresponds to TRBD1 (6 bases). With 4 bases removed from V and 3 bases from J, the gap between germline ends came to 13 bases. The V gene's germline CDR1 is SGHTA and CDR2 FQGNSA. The CDR3 is made up of 15 amino acids. DNA for the CDR3: TGTGCCAGCAGCTACAGAGGACAGAGCTACAATGAGCAGTTCTTC. This codes for CASSYRGQSYNEQFF.

In its sample, this clone was seen a few times. V gene TRBV4-1 combines with J gene TRBJ2-3, with 8 bases identical to TRBD2. Trimming cost V 5 bases and J 2 bases; bases outside gene matches: 9. The length of the CDR3 is 16 residues. CDR1 and CDR2 from the germline V gene are MGHRA and YSYEKL. CDR3 residues: CASSFRERGTTDTQYF. The CDR3, as DNA: TGCGCCAGCAGCTTCAGAGAGCGGGGGACCACAGATACGCAGTATTTT.

The rearrangement links TRBV12-3 or TRBV12-4 to TRBJ1-2, with 9 bases fitting TRBD1. CDR3 length equals 13 residues. V lost 7 bases, J lost 8 bases, and 8 bases stayed unmatched. This CDR3 reads CASTHGQGRGYTF. CDR3 in DNA: TGTGCCAGCACCCACGGACAGGGGAGGGGCTACACCTTC.

The chain has TRBV20-1 and TRBJ1-2; D perhaps matches TRBD1 (5 bases). V lost 8 bases to trimming and J lost 6 bases, with 13 bases between them. This CDR3 has 11 amino acids. Germline V gives CDR1 DFQATT, CDR2 SNEGSKA (reference sequence). CDR3 residues: CSPQGIDGYTF. The CDR3 nucleotides are TGCAGTCCTCAGGGTATAGATGGCTACACCTTC.

The chain employs TRBV6-5 and TRBJ1-2; 7 nucleotides agree with TRBD1. V shed 7 bases and J 4 bases; nucleotides not matched to a gene: 6. There are 13 residues in the CDR3. Germline V gives CDR1 MNHEY, CDR2 SVGAGI. Here the CDR3 reads CASTDRVGYGYTF. In DNA form, the CDR3 reads TGTGCCAGCACCGACAGGGTTGGCTATGGCTACACCTTC.